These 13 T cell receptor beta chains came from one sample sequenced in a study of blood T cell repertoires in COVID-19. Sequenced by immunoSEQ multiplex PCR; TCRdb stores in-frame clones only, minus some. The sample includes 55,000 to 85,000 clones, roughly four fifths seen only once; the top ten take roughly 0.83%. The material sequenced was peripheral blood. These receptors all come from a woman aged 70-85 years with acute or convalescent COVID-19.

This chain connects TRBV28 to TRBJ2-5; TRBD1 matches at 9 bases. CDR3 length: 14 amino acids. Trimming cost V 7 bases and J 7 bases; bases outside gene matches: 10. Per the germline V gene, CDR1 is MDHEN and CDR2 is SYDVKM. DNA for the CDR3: TGTGCCAGCATTCCGGGACAGGGCTTGGGGACCCAGTACTTC. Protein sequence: CASIPGQGLGTQYF.

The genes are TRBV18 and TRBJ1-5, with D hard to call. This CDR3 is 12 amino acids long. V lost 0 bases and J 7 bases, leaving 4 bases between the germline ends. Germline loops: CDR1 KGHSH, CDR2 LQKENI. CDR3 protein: CASSPPGQPQHF. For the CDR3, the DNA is TGTGCCAGCTCACCACCGGGCCAGCCCCAGCATTTT.

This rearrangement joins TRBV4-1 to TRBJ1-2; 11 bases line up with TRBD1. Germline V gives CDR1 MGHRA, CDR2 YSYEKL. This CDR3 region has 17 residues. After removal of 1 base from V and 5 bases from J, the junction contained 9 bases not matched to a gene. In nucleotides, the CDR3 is TGCGCCAGCAGCCAAGGGCCCCGGGACAGGGGGATTTATGGCTACACCTTC. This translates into CASSQGPRDRGIYGYTF.

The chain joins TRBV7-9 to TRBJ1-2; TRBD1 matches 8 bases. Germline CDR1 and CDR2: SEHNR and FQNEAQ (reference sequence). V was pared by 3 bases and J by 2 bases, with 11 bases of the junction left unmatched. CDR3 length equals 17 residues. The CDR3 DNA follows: TGTGCCAGCAGCTTTTATCAGGGGGCAGAACCAAACTATGGCTACACCTTC. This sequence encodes CASSFYQGAEPNYGYTF.

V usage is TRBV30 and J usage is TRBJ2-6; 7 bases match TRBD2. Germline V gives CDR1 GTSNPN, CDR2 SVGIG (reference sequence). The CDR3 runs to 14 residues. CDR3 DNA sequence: TGTGCAGTGAACCGGGGGGCTGGGGCCAACGTCCTGACTTTC. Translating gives CAVNRGAGANVLTF.

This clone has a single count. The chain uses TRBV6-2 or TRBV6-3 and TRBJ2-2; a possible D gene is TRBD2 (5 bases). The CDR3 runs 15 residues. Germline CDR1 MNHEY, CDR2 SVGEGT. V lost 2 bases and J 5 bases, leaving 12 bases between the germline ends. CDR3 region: CASSYLARGTGELFF. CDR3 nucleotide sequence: TGTGCCAGCAGTTACCTAGCCCGGGGAACCGGGGAGCTGTTTTTT.

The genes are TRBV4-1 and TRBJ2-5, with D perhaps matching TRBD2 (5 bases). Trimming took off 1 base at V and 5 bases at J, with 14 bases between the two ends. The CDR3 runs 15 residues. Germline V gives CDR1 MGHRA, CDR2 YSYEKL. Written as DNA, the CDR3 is TGCGCCAGCAGCCAAGGATCCCTCACGGGGGAGACCCAGTACTTC. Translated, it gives CASSQGSLTGETQYF.

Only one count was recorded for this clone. The CDR3, as DNA: TGTGCCAGCAGCCCGGGACTAACGACGGGCGAGCAGTACTTC. Its translation is CASSPGLTTGEQYF. This rearrangement joins TRBV11-2 to TRBJ2-7; TRBD2 matches 7 bases. With V trimmed by 5 bases and J by 6 bases, 10 bases remained unmatched. The germline gives CDR1 SGHAT, CDR2 FQNNGV. The CDR3 extends over 14 amino acids. Full variable domain (rest looked up from reference TRBV11-2 and TRBJ2-7): EAGVAQSPRYKIIEKRQSVAFWCNPISGHATLYWYQQILGQGPKLLIQFQNNGVVDDSQLPKDRFSAERLKGVDSTLKIQPAKLEDSAVYLCASSPGLTTGEQYFGPGTRLTVT.

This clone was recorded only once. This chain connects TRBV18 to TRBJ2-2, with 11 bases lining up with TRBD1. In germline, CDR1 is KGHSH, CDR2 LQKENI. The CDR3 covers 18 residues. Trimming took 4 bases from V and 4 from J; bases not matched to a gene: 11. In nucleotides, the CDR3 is TGTGCCAGCTCACGCGGATCTGGGACAGGGGGAAGCACCGGGGAGCTGTTTTTT. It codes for CASSRGSGTGGSTGELFF. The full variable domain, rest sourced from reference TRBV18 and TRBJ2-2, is NAGVMQNPRHLVRRRGQEARLRCSPMKGHSHVYWYRQLPEEGLKFMVYLQKENIIDESGMPKERFSAEFPKEGPSILRIQQVVRGDSAAYFCASSRGSGTGGSTGELFFGEGSRLTVL.

This CDR3 is CASSLNRNTEAFF. Written as DNA, the CDR3 is TGTGCCAGCAGCCTCAACAGGAACACTGAAGCTTTCTTT. V gene TRBV5-8 combines with J gene TRBJ1-1; D call uncertain. V gave up 4 bases and J gave up 1 base, with 8 bases separating them. The CDR3 runs 13 residues. The V gene's germline CDR1 is SGHTS and CDR2 YDEGEE.

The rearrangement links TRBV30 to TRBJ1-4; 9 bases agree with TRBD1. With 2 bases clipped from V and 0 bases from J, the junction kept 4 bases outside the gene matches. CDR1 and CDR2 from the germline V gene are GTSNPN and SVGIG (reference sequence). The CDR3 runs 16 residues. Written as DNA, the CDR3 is TGTGCCTGGAGTCCCCGACAGGGGGCAACTAATGAAAAACTGTTTTTT. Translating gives CAWSPRQGATNEKLFF.

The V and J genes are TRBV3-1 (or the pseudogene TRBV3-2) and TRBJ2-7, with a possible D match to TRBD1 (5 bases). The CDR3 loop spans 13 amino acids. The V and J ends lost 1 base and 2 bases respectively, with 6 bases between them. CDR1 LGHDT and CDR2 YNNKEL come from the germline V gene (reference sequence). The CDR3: CASSQAGTYEQYF. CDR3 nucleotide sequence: TGTGCCAGCAGCCAAGCAGGGACCTACGAGCAGTACTTC.

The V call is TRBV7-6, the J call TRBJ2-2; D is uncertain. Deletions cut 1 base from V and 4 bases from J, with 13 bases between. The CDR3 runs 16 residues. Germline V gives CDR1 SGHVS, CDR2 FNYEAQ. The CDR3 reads CASSLVARSGTGELFF. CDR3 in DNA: TGTGCCAGCAGCTTAGTTGCCAGGTCTGGCACCGGGGAGCTGTTTTTT. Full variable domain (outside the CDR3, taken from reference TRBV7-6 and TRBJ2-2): GAGVSQSPRYKVTKRGQDVALRCDPISGHVSLYWYRQALGQGPEFLTYFNYEAQQDKSGLPNDRFSAERPEGSISTLTIQRTEQRDSAMYRCASSLVARSGTGELFFGEGSRLTVL.